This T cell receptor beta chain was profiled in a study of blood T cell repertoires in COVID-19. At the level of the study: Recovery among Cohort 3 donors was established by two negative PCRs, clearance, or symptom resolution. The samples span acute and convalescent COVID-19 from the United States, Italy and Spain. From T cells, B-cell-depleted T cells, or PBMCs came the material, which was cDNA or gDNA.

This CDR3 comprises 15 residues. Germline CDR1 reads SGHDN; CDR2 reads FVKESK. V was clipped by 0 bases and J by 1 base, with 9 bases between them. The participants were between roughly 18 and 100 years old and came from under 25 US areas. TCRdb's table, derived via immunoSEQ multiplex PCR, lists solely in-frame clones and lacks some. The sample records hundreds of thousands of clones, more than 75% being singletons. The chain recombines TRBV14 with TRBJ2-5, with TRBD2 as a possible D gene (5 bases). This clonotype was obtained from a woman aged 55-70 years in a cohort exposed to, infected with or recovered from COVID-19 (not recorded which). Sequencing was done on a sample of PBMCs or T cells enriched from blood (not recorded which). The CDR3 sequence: CASSQDRTGQETQYF. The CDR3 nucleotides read TGTGCCAGCAGCCAAGATCGGACTGGCCAAGAGACCCAGTACTTC.